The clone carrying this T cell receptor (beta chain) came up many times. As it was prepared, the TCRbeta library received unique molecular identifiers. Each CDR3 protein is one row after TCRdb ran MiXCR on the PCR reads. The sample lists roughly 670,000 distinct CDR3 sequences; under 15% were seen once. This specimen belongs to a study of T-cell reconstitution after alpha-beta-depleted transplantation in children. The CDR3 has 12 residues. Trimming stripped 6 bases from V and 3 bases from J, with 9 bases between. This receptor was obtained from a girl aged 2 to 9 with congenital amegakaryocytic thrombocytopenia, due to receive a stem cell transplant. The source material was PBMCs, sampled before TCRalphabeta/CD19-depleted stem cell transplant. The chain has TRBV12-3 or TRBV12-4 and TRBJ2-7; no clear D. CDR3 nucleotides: TGTGCCAGCAGCCCTGGGATCTACGAGCAGTACTTC. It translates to CASSPGIYEQYF.